This T cell receptor beta chain was sequenced for a study of lung T cells in sarcoidosis with Löfgren's syndrome. Overall study context: Repertoire analyses centered on Löfgren's syndrome patients.

This CDR3 contains 16 residues. V lost 7 bases, J lost 9 bases, and 12 bases stayed unmatched. Germline V gene sequence: CDR1 MNHEY, CDR2 SVGEGT. TCRdb ran MiXCR on the reads and lists one entry per CDR3 protein. The sample has 15,000 to 25,000 distinct CDR3 sequences; 21% are singletons. Study outcomes and limitations: Shared TRAV12-1 and TRBV2 CDR3 motifs were reported across several patients. Versus controls, Löfgren's syndrome patients reportedly showed TRAV12-1 and TRBV2 as most expanded.

By frequency in the sample, this clonotype is medium-sized. Antigen: not known. This receptor was obtained from a human donor with sarcoidosis (Löfgren's syndrome or another form), or a control subject (not recorded which). The specimen was CD4+ T cells from bronchoalveolar lavage. V and J are TRBV6-2 or TRBV6-3 and TRBJ2-1; 13 bases line up with TRBD2. The chain's CDR3 is CASTLKGLAGSAEQFF. For the CDR3, the DNA is TGTGCCAGCACCCTAAAGGGACTAGCGGGATCCGCTGAGCAGTTCTTC.